The present entry profiles one T cell receptor beta chain with its context. Its specificity is unknown. This entry belongs to a study of PD-1 blockade in classical Hodgkin lymphoma. As to time point: cycle 4 day 1 (C4D1), after more than five weeks of nivolumab. Exposure to brentuximab vedotin varied, and each patient had relapsed following autologous stem cell transplantation. Trimming took 1 base from V and 1 from J, leaving 5 bases between them. Per the germline V gene, CDR1 is SGHRS and CDR2 is YFSETQ. The CDR3 extends over 13 amino acids. Findings and caveats of the study: Lower baseline TCR diversity was reported for newly diagnosed patients than for healthy donors. Significant TCR diversity gains by C4D1 occurred in CD4+ but not CD8+ cells. It was among complete responders that baseline diversity resembled that of newly diagnosed patients.

Assay used: immunoSEQ multiplex PCR; TCRdb lists only in-frame clones, some missing. The sample holds tens of thousands of clones; roughly nine tenths are singletons and the top ten take over 7.5%. Here the sequenced sample was peripheral blood mononuclear cells (PBMCs), taken before the fourth cycle of nivolumab. The TCR comes from a human donor with classical Hodgkin lymphoma. The V gene is TRBV5-1, the J gene TRBJ1-1; D remains ambiguous. The CDR3 DNA follows: TGCGCCAGCAGCTTGATTGGGAACACTGAAGCTTTCTTT. This sequence encodes CASSLIGNTEAFF.